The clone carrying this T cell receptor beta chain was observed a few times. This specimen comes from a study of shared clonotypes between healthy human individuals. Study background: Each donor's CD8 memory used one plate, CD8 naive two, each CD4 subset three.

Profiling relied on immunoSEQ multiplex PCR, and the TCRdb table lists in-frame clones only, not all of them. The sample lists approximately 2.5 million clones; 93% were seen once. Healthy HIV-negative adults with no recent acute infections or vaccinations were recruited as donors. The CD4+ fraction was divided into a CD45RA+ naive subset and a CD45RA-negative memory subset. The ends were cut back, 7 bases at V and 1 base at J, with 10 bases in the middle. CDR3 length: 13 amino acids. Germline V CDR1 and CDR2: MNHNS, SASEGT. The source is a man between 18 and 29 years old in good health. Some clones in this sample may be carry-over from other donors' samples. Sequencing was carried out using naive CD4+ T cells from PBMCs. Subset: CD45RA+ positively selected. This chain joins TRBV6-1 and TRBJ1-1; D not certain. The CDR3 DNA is TGTGCCAGCACCCTAGAGGGGAACACTGAAGCTTTCTTT. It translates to CASTLEGNTEAFF.